This TCR beta chain was retrieved from a study of chemoradiotherapy in HPV16-positive cancers. Study-level information: Functional T-cell assays on a couple of HPV16-positive patients' cells defined candidate HPV-specific clones and common TCR motifs.

The CDR3 has 11 amino acids. Germline V lookup: CDR1 WNHNN, CDR2 SYGVQD (reference sequence). V lost 8 bases and J 3 bases, leaving 8 bases between the germline ends. The repertoire was sequenced with immunoSEQ multiplex PCR; TCRdb's copy has only in-frame clones and lacks some. Among around 3,500 clones listed, about nine tenths were seen once. In the case of this clone: The antigen is not known.

Whole-study findings and limits: Non-HPV-specific T cells did not expand in tumors during treatment, whereas candidate HPV-specific clones and E7-related motifs did.

This chain connects TRBV10-1 to TRBJ2-7; possible D gene TRBD1, 5 bases. This clonotype originated in a human donor with HPV-associated anogenital cancer. The sample consisted of blood, taken from a patient who underwent chemoradiotherapy. The CDR3 bases are TGCGCCAGCGCCAGGGACTACGAGCAGTACTTC. As protein: CASARDYEQYF.